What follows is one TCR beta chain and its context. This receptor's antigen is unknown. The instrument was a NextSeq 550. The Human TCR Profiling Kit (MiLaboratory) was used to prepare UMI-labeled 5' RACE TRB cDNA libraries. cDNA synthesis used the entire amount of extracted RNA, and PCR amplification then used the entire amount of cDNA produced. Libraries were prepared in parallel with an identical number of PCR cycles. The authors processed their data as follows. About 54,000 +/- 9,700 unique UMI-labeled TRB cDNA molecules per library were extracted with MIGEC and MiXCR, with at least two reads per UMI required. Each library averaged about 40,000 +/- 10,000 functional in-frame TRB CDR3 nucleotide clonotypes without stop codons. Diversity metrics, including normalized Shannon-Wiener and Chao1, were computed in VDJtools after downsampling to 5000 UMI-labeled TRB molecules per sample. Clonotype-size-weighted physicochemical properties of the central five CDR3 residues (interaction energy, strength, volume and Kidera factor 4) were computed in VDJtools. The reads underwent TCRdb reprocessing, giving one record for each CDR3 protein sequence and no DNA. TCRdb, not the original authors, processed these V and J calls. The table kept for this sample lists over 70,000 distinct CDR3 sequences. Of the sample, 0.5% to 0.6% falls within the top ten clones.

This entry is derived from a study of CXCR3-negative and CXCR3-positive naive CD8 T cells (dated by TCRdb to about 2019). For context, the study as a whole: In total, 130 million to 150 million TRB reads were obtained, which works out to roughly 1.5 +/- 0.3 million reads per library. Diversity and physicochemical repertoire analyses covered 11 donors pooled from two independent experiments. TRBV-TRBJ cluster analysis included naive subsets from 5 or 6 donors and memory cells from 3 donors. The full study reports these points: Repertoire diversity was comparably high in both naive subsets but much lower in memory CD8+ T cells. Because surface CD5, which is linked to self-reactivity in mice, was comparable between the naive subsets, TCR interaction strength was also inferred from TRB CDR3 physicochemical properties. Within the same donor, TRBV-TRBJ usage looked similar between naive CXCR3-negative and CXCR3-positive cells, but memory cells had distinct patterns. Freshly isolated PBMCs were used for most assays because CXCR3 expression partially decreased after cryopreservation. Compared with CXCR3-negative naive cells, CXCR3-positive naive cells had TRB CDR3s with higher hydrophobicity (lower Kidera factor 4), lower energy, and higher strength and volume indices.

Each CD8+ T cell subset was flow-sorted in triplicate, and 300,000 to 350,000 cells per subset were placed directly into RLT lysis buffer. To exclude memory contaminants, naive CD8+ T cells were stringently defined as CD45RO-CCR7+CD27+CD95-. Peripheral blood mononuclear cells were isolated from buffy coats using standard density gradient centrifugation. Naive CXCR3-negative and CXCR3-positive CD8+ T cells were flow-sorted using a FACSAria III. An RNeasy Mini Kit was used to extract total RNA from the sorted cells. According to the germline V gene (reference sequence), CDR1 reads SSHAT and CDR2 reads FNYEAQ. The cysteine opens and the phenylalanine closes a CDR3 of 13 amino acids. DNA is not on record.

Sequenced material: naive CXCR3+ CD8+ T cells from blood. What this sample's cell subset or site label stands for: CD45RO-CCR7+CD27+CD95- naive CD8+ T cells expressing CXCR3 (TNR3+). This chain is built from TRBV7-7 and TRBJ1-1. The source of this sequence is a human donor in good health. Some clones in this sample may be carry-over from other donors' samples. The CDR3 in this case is CASSRAETTEAFF.